The clone carrying this TCR beta chain showed up just a few times. This CDR3 contains 16 residues. The V and J ends lost 6 bases and 2 bases, in that order; junction bases with no gene match: 8. Germline V gives CDR1 DFQATT, CDR2 SNEGSKA (reference sequence). This entry belongs to a study of T cells in Graves' hyperthyroidism and ophthalmopathy. The investigators amplified TCR beta CDR3 regions from RNA transcripts. An initial round of RT-PCR targeting the TCR CDR3 relied on the HTBI primer set. TCRdb reprocessed the multiplex PCR reads with MiXCR, giving one entry per CDR3 protein. The sample consists of 340,000 or so distinct CDR3 sequences, 15% to 20% of them appearing once.

The specimen sequenced was blood. The chain is built from TRBV20-1 and TRBJ2-3; 13 bases are shared with TRBD2. The source of this sequence is a woman in her fifties or sixties with Graves' hyperthyroidism. CDR3 amino acids: CSARTSGGEVTDTQYF. CDR3 DNA sequence: TGCAGTGCCAGGACTAGCGGGGGTGAGGTCACAGATACGCAGTATTTT.